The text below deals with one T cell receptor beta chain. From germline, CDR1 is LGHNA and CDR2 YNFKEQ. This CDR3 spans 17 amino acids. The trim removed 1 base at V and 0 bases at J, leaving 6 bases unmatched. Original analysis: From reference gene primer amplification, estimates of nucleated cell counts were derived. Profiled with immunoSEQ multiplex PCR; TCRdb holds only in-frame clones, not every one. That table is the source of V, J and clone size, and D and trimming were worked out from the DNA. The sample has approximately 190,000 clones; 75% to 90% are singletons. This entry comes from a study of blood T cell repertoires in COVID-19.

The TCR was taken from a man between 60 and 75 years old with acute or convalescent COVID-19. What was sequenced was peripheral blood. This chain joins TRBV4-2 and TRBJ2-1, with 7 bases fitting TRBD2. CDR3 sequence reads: CASSQGRGVSSYNEQFF. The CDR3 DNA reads TGTGCCAGCAGCCAAGGTCGGGGGGTTAGCTCCTACAATGAGCAGTTCTTC.